This TCR beta chain was obtained from a study of Ad26.COV2.S vaccination and SARS-CoV-2 variants (dated by TCRdb to about 2021). Regarding the complete study: Donors in the vaccine arm were drawn from COV1001, a multicentre, randomized, double-blind, placebo-controlled phase I-IIa trial testing Ad26.COV2.S in healthy adults. Ad26.COV2.S was administered intramuscularly at a dose of 5x10^10 or 1x10^11 viral particles, either as one shot or as two shots given 56 days apart. TCRbeta repertoire sequencing was used to assess the specificity and breadth of SARS-CoV-2-reactive T cell receptors after Ad26.COV2.S vaccination. The TCR-sequenced set comprised approximately 32 samples: some 19 Ad26.COV2.S vaccine recipients, 5 placebo recipients and 8 SARS-CoV-2 convalescent individuals. Trial participants were randomized into five groups of five: low-dose or high-dose Ad26.COV2.S given once or twice, or placebo on both occasions. Investigators did not know the trial group allocation while performing experiments and assessing outcomes.

The immunoSEQ Assay was the method used to sequence TCRbeta CDR3 regions. After extraction, genomic DNA underwent amplification by bias-controlled multiplex PCR, followed by high-throughput sequencing. The study's processing was this. To quantify the absolute abundance of each unique TCRbeta CDR3 region, sequences were collapsed and filtered. T cell fraction was estimated by normalizing TCRbeta template counts to usable DNA, which was measured by amplifying reference genes present in all nucleated cells. Repertoire TCRs were annotated as SARS-CoV-2-specific when V gene, CDR3 amino acid sequence and J gene were exactly matched to a known reactive TCR set. MIRA supplied the reference SARS-CoV-2 TCR set, which was filtered for enrichment in COVID-19-positive ImmuneCODE repertoires so that public or cross-reactive TCRs were removed. Using the MIRA antigens, annotated TCRs were further analysed by specific ORF or by position within an ORF. Breadth was defined as annotated unique rearrangements over total unique productive rearrangements; depth was the summed frequency of those rearrangements. Two-sided Wilcoxon rank-sum tests were used to compare TCR breadth between groups. In TCRdb, the immuneACCESS table is reduced to in-frame sequences with V and J assigned. These tables do not hold every clone; where another copy was compared, an unresolved V gene accounts for under half, and the others remain unexplained. V and J calls and clone size come straight from that table; D and trimming were deduced from the DNA. Recorded for this sample are 350,000 to 550,000 clones; roughly 89% of them occurred a single time. The ten largest clones add up to about 2.7% of the sample.

Overall results and qualifications from the work: After vaccination, substantial breadth of spike-specific CD8+ and CD4+ T cell responses was reported. Non-spike TCR breadth was comparable between vaccine and placebo recipients, consistent with the vaccine containing only spike. Compared with placebo recipients, Ad26.COV2.S recipients showed higher spike-specific TCR breadth (P = 0.0014). Comparing responses between vaccine doses or regimens was not something the study was powered to do. The authors noted that the TCR breadth and depth analyses may have underestimated total T cell responses.

The CDR3 measures 15 amino acids from cysteine to phenylalanine. CDR3 DNA only is kept here, 45 bases in frame from base 1. CDR1 SGHNT and CDR2 YENEEA are derived from the germline V gene. V loses 5 bases of germline sequence and J loses 8 bases, and the interval between the two ends is 20 bases. This clone showed up just once. There is no known antigen for this receptor. No much larger clone is present one base from it, and per-base qualities are unavailable. The label giving this sample's treatment or condition can be read as: about 20 received Ad26.COV2.S at low or high dose, single or two shots; roughly five received placebo; per-sample allocation not given. For vaccine and placebo recipients, the sequenced repertoires came from samples collected on day 63 after the first injection. In Cohort 1b, 25 to 30 adults aged 18-55 years were enrolled at a single site in Boston, USA, between 29 July and 7 August 2020. Ad26.COV2.S was a replication-incompetent adenovirus type 26 vector that expressed a prefusion-stabilized SARS-CoV-2 spike protein derived from the original Wuhan strain.

The sample here was peripheral blood, taken in a trial of Ad26.COV2.S vaccine versus placebo. This chain joins TRBV11-3 to TRBJ2-3, with the D call tentatively TRBD1 or TRBD2, each fitting 5 bases. This receptor was taken from a person between 18 and 65 years old who received the Ad26.COV2.S COVID-19 vaccine or a placebo. The DNA reads as follows: TGTGCCAGCAGCCCCCGGGATGGGGGTGCCGGTACGCAGTATTTT. This codes for CASSPRDGGAGTQYF.